This entry features one T cell receptor (beta chain) sequence. From germline, CDR1 is MNHEY and CDR2 SMNVEV (reference sequence). V dropped 3 bases and J dropped 4 bases, with 25 bases sitting between them. The CDR3 is made up of 18 amino acids. Across about two dozen US areas, participants ranged in age from 18 to 89 years. Exposed enrollees had met someone with a PCR-confirmed or clinician-diagnosed COVID-19 case at some point within the 2 weeks before study entry. The sample belongs to a study of blood T cell repertoires in COVID-19. As for the study in general: PBMCs, B-cell-depleted T cells, or T cells were the source of the cDNA or gDNA that made up the material.

The data were produced by immunoSEQ multiplex PCR, yet TCRdb's version contains in-frame clones alone and is incomplete. The table lists around 160,000 clones, roughly 84% of them singletons. This receptor was obtained from a woman aged 50 to 60 who had been exposed to COVID-19. The chain combines TRBV27 with TRBJ2-7; D perhaps matches TRBD1 (5 bases). Input material: PBMCs or T cells enriched from blood (not recorded which). As DNA, the CDR3 is TGTGCCAGCAGTTTTAGGAATGGGGCCACCGGGCTGTGGTACGAGCAGTACTTC. Its translation: CASSFRNGATGLWYEQYF.